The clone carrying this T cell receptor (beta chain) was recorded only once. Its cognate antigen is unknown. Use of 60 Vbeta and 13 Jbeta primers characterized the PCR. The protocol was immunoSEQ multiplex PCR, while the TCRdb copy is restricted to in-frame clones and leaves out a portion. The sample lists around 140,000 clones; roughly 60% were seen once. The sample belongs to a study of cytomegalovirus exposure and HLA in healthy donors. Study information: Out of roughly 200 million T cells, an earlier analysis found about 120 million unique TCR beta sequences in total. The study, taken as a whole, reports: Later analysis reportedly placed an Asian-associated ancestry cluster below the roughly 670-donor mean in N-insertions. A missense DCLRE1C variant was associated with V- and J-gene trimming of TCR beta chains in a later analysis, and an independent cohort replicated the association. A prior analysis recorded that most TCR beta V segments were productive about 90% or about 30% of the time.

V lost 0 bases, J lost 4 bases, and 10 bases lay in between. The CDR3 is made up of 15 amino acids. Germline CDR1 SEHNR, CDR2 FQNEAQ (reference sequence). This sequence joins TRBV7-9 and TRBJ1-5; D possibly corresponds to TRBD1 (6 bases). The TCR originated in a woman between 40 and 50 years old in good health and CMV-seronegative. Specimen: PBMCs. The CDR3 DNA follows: TGTGCCAGCAGCTTAGCGGGACATCCGAATCAGCCCCAGCATTTT. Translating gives CASSLAGHPNQPQHF. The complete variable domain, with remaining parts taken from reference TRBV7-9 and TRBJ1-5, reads DTGVSQNPRHKITKRGQNVTFRCDPISEHNRLYWYRQTLGQGPEFLTYFQNEAQLEKSRLLSDRFSAERPKGSFSTLEIQRTEQGDSAMYLCASSLAGHPNQPQHFGDGTRLSIL.